This TCR beta chain originates from a study of T cell responses to AZD1222 COVID-19 vaccine. General study findings and limits: Spike-spanning, vaccine-associated CD4 TCRs were dominant at 160-218 and 743-854. Only six or seven AZD1222 recipients were seropositive at baseline. Nearly half of unique spike-specific TCRs reportedly avoided B.1.351 and B.1.1.7 mutated regions. Elevations in Spike-specific TCR breadth and depth followed administration of two AZD1222 doses.

The protocol was immunoSEQ multiplex PCR, while the TCRdb copy is restricted to in-frame clones and leaves out a portion. The sample lists 95,000 to 100,000 clones, more than 85% occurring once. The CDR3 loop spans 17 amino acids. V gave up 1 base and J gave up 0 bases; unmatched junction bases: 6. The germline V gene has CDR1 SSHAT and CDR2 FNYEAQ (reference sequence). About this clone: Its antigen remains unknown.

This clonotype was obtained from an adult in good health. J is TRBJ2-5 and V is TRBV7-7; 9 bases are shared with TRBD2. The sequenced sample was peripheral blood, obtained on day 0 of AZD1222 vaccination. CDR3 sequence reads: CASSLGGTSFYQETQYF. The CDR3 DNA is TGTGCCAGCAGCTTAGGTGGGACTAGCTTTTACCAAGAGACCCAGTACTTC.